The 28 T cell receptor beta chains given below trace back to one sample, sequenced in a study of blood T cell repertoires in COVID-19. Clones were read by immunoSEQ multiplex PCR, and TCRdb kept only the in-frame ones, dropping some. The table records more than 70,000 clones, 80% to 90% of them present only once. Sequencing was done on a sample of peripheral blood. The receptors derive from a man between 45 and 60 years old with acute or convalescent COVID-19.

The chain recombines TRBV6-5 with TRBJ2-7; no firm D call. CDR1 MNHEY and CDR2 SVGAGI come from the germline V gene. The CDR3 contains 11 residues. V was trimmed by 7 bases and J by 3 bases, leaving 7 bases between them. This chain's CDR3 is CASMASYEQYF. The CDR3 DNA reads TGTGCCAGCATGGCCAGCTACGAGCAGTACTTC.

The gene calls are TRBV19 and TRBJ1-6; D uncertain. Germline CDR1 and CDR2: LNHDA and SQIVND (reference sequence). This CDR3 region has 14 residues. Between the trimmed V and J ends, which lost 6 bases and 9 bases, there was a span of 15 bases. The CDR3 DNA follows: TGTGCCAGTAGGCTCCGAGAGCTCTCTTCACCCCTCCACTTT. Residues: CASRLRELSSPLHF.

CDR3 nucleotides: TGTGCCAGCAGCTTTGGGACAGGGATGTACGAGCAGTACGTC. It is translated as CASSFGTGMYEQYV. V and J are TRBV7-8 and TRBJ2-7, with 9 bases lining up with TRBD1. V dropped 3 bases and J dropped 4; count of bases not matched to a gene: 4. The CDR3 loop spans 14 amino acids. Germline loops: CDR1 SGHVS, CDR2 FQNEAQ.

V is TRBV5-1 and J is TRBJ1-1; D is ambiguous. The V and J ends lost 3 bases and 4 bases respectively, with 13 bases between them. This CDR3 has 14 residues. Per the germline V gene, CDR1 is SGHRS and CDR2 is YFSETQ. CDR3 loop: CASSSEVTGTEAFF. The CDR3 nucleotides are TGCGCCAGCAGCTCGGAGGTTACGGGCACTGAAGCTTTCTTT.

The chain recombines TRBV2 with TRBJ1-4; the D is unclear. There are 15 residues in the CDR3. CDR1 and CDR2 from the germline V gene are SNHLY and FYNNEI. Trimming stripped 7 bases from V and 2 bases from J, with 14 bases between. CDR3 sequence: CASNQYPGTNEKLFF. CDR3 in DNA: TGTGCCAGCAACCAGTACCCGGGGACTAATGAAAAACTGTTTTTT.

The chain has TRBV10-3 and TRBJ2-5; TRBD1 is a possible D gene (5 bases). CDR3 size: 11 residues. Germline CDR1 is ENHRY and CDR2 is SYGVKD. V was trimmed by 11 bases and J by 4 bases, leaving 11 bases between them. CDR3: CASKRGETQYF. The CDR3 nucleotides read TGTGCCTCGAAAAGGGGAGAGACCCAGTACTTC.

The CDR3 loop reads CASSPGGKETQYF. The DNA for the CDR3 is TGTGCCAGCAGCCCCGGGGGGAAAGAGACCCAGTACTTC. The gene calls are TRBV7-2 and TRBJ2-5; TRBD2 agrees at 7 bases. The CDR3 is 13 residues long. Looked up from germline, CDR1 is SGHTA and CDR2 is FQGNSA. V lost 5 bases, J lost 3 bases, and 3 bases stayed unmatched.

The chain has TRBV7-3 and TRBJ1-6; D is ambiguous. Trimming removed 5 bases from V and 10 bases from J, with 12 bases in between. In germline, CDR1 is SGHTA, CDR2 FQGTGA. This CDR3 has 13 amino acids. The CDR3 here is CASSQTGGSPLHF. CDR3 bases: TGTGCCAGCAGCCAGACCGGAGGGTCACCCCTCCACTTT.

The chain is built from TRBV9 and TRBJ2-5; the D gene is possibly TRBD2 (5 bases). There are 16 residues in the CDR3. The V end lost 4 bases, the J end lost 3 bases, and 19 bases lay between the germline ends. Germline CDR1 and CDR2: SGDLS and YYNGEE. The CDR3 sequence is CASSRTSWGGEETQYF. Written as DNA, the CDR3 is TGTGCCAGCAGCCGTACTAGTTGGGGTGGTGAAGAGACCCAGTACTTC.

The table lists this clone with a few counts. The V gene is TRBV6-1, the J gene TRBJ1-6, with D unclear. CDR3 length: 15 residues. Trimming removed 1 base at V and 12 bases at J, with 16 bases between. Germline-derived CDR1 and CDR2 are MNHNS and SASEGT. The CDR3 region is CASSEERRRLGPLHF. CDR3 DNA sequence: TGTGCCAGCAGTGAAGAGAGACGGAGGCTAGGACCCCTCCACTTT.

This rearrangement joins TRBV10-3 to TRBJ1-1, with 10 bases identical to TRBD1. With 6 bases clipped from V and 1 base from J, the junction kept 8 bases outside the gene matches. The CDR3 loop spans 16 amino acids. CDR1 and CDR2 from the germline V gene are ENHRY and SYGVKD. CDR3 loop: CAISSGTGDKNTEAFF. CDR3 sequence (DNA): TGTGCCATCAGCTCCGGGACAGGGGACAAGAACACTGAAGCTTTCTTT.

The rearrangement uses TRBV5-1 and TRBJ2-2, with D perhaps TRBD2 (5 bases). Germline V gene sequence: CDR1 SGHRS, CDR2 YFSETQ. The CDR3 has 15 residues. The V end lost 2 bases, the J end lost 7 bases, and 15 bases lay between the germline ends. CDR3 sequence reads: CASSLDYYTGGELFF. CDR3 DNA sequence: TGCGCCAGCAGCTTAGACTACTACACTGGCGGGGAGCTGTTTTTT.

The chain links TRBV5-1 to TRBJ1-1; 7 positions agree with TRBD1. Germline loops: CDR1 SGHRS, CDR2 YFSETQ. Losses at the gene ends were 5 bases for V and 2 bases for J; bases not matched to a gene: 6. The CDR3 sequence is 14 residues long. The CDR3 loop is CASRYYRGNTEAFF. CDR3 nucleotide sequence: TGCGCCAGCAGGTACTACAGGGGCAACACTGAAGCTTTCTTT.

V usage is TRBV7-5 and J usage is TRBJ1-1. TRBV7-5 counts as a pseudogene. The CDR3 totals 8 residues. The CDR3 DNA sequence: TGTGCCGCGATGGAAGCTTTCTTT. As protein: CAAMEAFF.

This chain connects TRBV6-1 to TRBJ2-7; a possible D gene is TRBD1 (5 bases). Germline V gene lookup returns CDR1 MNHNS and CDR2 SASEGT. The CDR3 has 13 amino acids. V lost 2 bases to trimming and J lost 6 bases, with 11 bases between them. Here the CDR3 reads CASSEWPQAEQYV. In nucleotides, the CDR3 is TGTGCCAGCAGTGAATGGCCACAGGCCGAGCAGTACGTC.

The chain recombines TRBV4-1 with TRBJ1-4; 9 bases match TRBD1. This CDR3 spans 16 amino acids. Germline loops: CDR1 MGHRA, CDR2 YSYEKL. V lost 0 bases to trimming and J lost 4 bases; unmatched junction nucleotides: 3. The CDR3 sequence is CASSQDGTGLNEKLFF. CDR3 nucleotides: TGCGCCAGCAGCCAAGATGGGACAGGGCTTAATGAAAAACTGTTTTTT.

This clone has a single count. The rearrangement links TRBV28 to TRBJ1-2, with 7 positions matching TRBD1. The V gene's germline CDR1 is MDHEN and CDR2 SYDVKM. CDR3 size: 17 residues. V shed 4 bases and J 2 bases; nucleotides not matched to a gene: 13. CDR3 residues: CASSSLAGGTVNYGYTF. The CDR3 DNA reads as TGTGCCAGCAGTTCTCTCGCGGGAGGGACAGTAAACTATGGCTACACCTTC.

The chain uses TRBV12-3 or TRBV12-4 and TRBJ1-2, with D perhaps matching TRBD1 (5 bases). This CDR3 is built from 13 residues. Trimming cost V 5 bases and J 6 bases, with 13 bases left between them. CDR3 amino acids: CASSPGIRDGYTF. CDR3 in DNA: TGTGCCAGCAGTCCAGGGATTCGAGATGGCTACACCTTC.

This clone has just a few counts. The rearrangement uses TRBV4-2 and TRBJ2-3; 9 nucleotides line up with TRBD2. This CDR3 spans 16 amino acids. Germline CDR1 is LGHNA and CDR2 is YNFKEQ. The junction had 6 bases not matched to a gene; V was cut back by 0 bases and J by 5 bases. The CDR3 loop is CASSQEGRGGRDTQYF. CDR3 in DNA: TGTGCCAGCAGCCAAGAAGGGCGGGGGGGAAGAGATACGCAGTATTTT.

V gene TRBV18 combines with J gene TRBJ2-7; D not resolved. Germline CDR1 KGHSH, CDR2 LQKENI. V lost 2 bases and J lost 3, with 5 bases in between. The CDR3 runs to 12 residues. CDR3 sequence reads: CASSPNGYEQYV. CDR3 DNA: TGTGCCAGCTCACCAAACGGCTACGAGCAGTACGTC.

V gene TRBV28 combines with J gene TRBJ2-7; 11 nucleotides match TRBD2. The V gene's germline CDR1 is MDHEN and CDR2 SYDVKM. The CDR3 is 17 amino acids. After removal of 4 bases from V and 9 bases from J, the junction contained 17 bases not matched to a gene. CDR3 bases: TGTGCCAGCAGTTCTACGGACACTAGCGGGGGACCTACGGGGCAGTACGTC. It encodes CASSSTDTSGGPTGQYV.

CDR3 protein: CASSFRDSKNYGYTF. CDR3 nucleotide sequence: TGTGCCAGCAGCTTCCGAGACAGCAAGAACTATGGCTACACCTTC. The J gene is TRBJ1-2, the V gene TRBV9; weak D call: TRBD1 (5 bases). V lost 4 bases and J 2 bases, leaving 15 bases between the germline ends. Per germline, CDR1 SGDLS and CDR2 YYNGEE. This CDR3 has 15 residues.

The chain uses TRBV11-2 and TRBJ2-7; D is ambiguous. Germline lookup yields CDR1 SGHAT and CDR2 FQNNGV. The germline V and J ends were trimmed by 0 bases and 6 bases, with 12 bases remaining between them. The CDR3 consists of 14 residues. The CDR3 is CASSLDPGLSEQYF. The CDR3 DNA follows: TGTGCCAGCAGCTTAGATCCGGGTCTGAGCGAGCAGTACTTC. Full variable domain (remainder filled in from reference TRBV11-2 and TRBJ2-7): EAGVAQSPRYKIIEKRQSVAFWCNPISGHATLYWYQQILGQGPKLLIQFQNNGVVDDSQLPKDRFSAERLKGVDSTLKIQPAKLEDSAVYLCASSLDPGLSEQYFGPGTRLTVT.

The gene calls are TRBV6-2 or TRBV6-3 and TRBJ2-2; 7 bases are a match to TRBD1. The CDR3 is 15 amino acids. Germline assignment: CDR1 MNHEY and CDR2 SVGEGT. The J segment lost 8 bases and the V segment lost 0 bases, leaving 6 bases of the junction unmatched. The CDR3 here is CASSYSPGGRGELFF. The CDR3 bases are TGTGCCAGCAGTTACTCTCCAGGGGGTCGTGGGGAGCTGTTTTTT.

The chain is built from TRBV28 and TRBJ1-2, with TRBD1 identical over 8 bases. V gave up 6 bases and J gave up 4 bases; unmatched junction bases: 4. Looked up from germline, CDR1 is MDHEN and CDR2 is SYDVKM. The CDR3 loop spans 13 amino acids. The CDR3 spells CASRIQGGYGYTF. In nucleotides, the CDR3 is TGTGCCAGCAGAATACAGGGGGGCTATGGCTACACCTTC.

The chain couples TRBV7-8 to TRBJ1-1; D may be TRBD1 (6 bases). The germline V and J ends were trimmed by 5 bases and 2 bases, with 18 bases remaining between them. The CDR3 has 16 residues. Germline values: CDR1 SGHVS, CDR2 FQNEAQ. DNA of the CDR3: TGTGCCAGCAGCCCGAGGGGGGGGAATACTAACACTGAAGCTTTCTTT. This encodes CASSPRGGNTNTEAFF.

This clone appeared once. This rearrangement joins TRBV28 to TRBJ1-2, with a weak D call TRBD1 (5 bases). The CDR3 contains 12 residues. The V end was cut by 8 bases, the J end by 5 bases, with 12 bases between. Germline CDR1 is MDHEN and CDR2 is SYDVKM. This CDR3 reads CASGVRGYGYTF. For the CDR3, the DNA is TGTGCCAGCGGGGTCCGGGGGTATGGCTACACCTTC.

The chain joins TRBV9 to TRBJ2-1, with no clear D. CDR3 length: 14 residues. The V end lost 4 bases, the J end lost 4 bases, and 12 bases lay between the germline ends. In germline, CDR1 is SGDLS, CDR2 YYNGEE. In nucleotides, the CDR3 is TGTGCCAGCAGCCCAGAGGCCGGGTACAATGAGCAGTTCTTC. Amino acid sequence: CASSPEAGYNEQFF.